This passage covers 27 T cell receptor beta chains from one sample sequenced in a study of CD8 T cells in ankylosing spondylitis. Study findings and constraints: Roughly 8 highly homologous variants made up a TCR beta motif, and this motif appeared characteristic of ankylosing spondylitis blood.

Antigens of these TCRs are unknown. TCRdb re-analysed the 5' RACE reads in MiXCR, keeping a single row per CDR3 protein. The table records about 840,000 distinct CDR3 sequences, about 11% of them present only once. The source material was blood, either unsorted or a sorted T cell fraction (not recorded which). Receptors originate from a male donor with ankylosing spondylitis.

The chain has TRBV7-2 and TRBJ2-2, with D unclear. Germline V gene data show CDR1 as SGHTA and CDR2 as FQGNSA. This CDR3 is built from 13 residues. Trimming left V 1 base short and J 7 bases short, with 7 bases between. The CDR3 DNA reads TGTGCCAGCAGCTTAGATTGGATCGGGGAGCTGTTTTTT. Translating gives CASSLDWIGELFF.

The chain employs TRBV9 and TRBJ2-7; TRBD1 matches 9 bases. V dropped 4 bases and J dropped 7; count of bases not matched to a gene: 12. This CDR3 contains 15 residues. Germline V gives CDR1 SGDLS, CDR2 YYNGEE. The CDR3 DNA is TGTGCCAGCAGCCCGGAGCAGGGGACAGGGCGAGAGCAGTACTTC. Its protein product is CASSPEQGTGREQYF.

At least ten counts were recorded for this clonotype. This chain joins TRBV29-1 and TRBJ2-5, with D unresolved. CDR1 SQVTM and CDR2 ANQGSEA come from the germline V gene. Trimming shortened V by 4 bases and J by 0 bases, and 9 bases separated the two germline ends. The CDR3 is made up of 13 amino acids. The CDR3 DNA reads TGCAGCGTTGCCCTAACGGACCAAGAGACCCAGTACTTC. Its protein is CSVALTDQETQYF.

This clonotype turned up a few times. The chain joins TRBV6-1 to TRBJ2-2, with D tentatively TRBD2 (6 bases). Trimming shortened V by 2 bases and J by 0 bases, and 7 bases separated the two germline ends. The length of the CDR3 is 15 residues. Germline V lookup: CDR1 MNHNS, CDR2 SASEGT. CDR3 sequence (DNA): TGTGCCAGCAGTGAAACTAGCACGAACACCGGGGAGCTGTTTTTT. This translates into CASSETSTNTGELFF.

Many counts were recorded for this clonotype. This sequence joins TRBV7-2 and TRBJ2-1; TRBD2 matches 11 bases. The CDR3 length is 15 residues. Germline assignment: CDR1 SGHTA and CDR2 FQGNSA. The V segment lost 7 bases and the J segment 6 bases; nucleotides outside the gene matches: 8. The DNA of the CDR3 is TGTGCCAGCACAGAAGGGACTAGCGGAATCAATGAGCAGTTCTTC. Translating gives CASTEGTSGINEQFF.

A remark on this clonotype: The junction departs from the called germline gene at one end, perhaps through a read error. V and J are TRBV20-1 and TRBJ2-7; 10 bases map to TRBD2. This CDR3 comprises 15 residues. Germline CDR1 and CDR2: DFQATT and SNEGSKA (reference sequence). CDR3 coding DNA: TGCTGTGCTAGAGATCGGACTAGCGGAACCTACGAGCAGTACTTC. It is translated as CCARDRTSGTYEQYF.

The gene calls are TRBV5-6 and TRBJ2-5; no clear D. Germline CDR1 SGHDT, CDR2 YYEEEE. There are 13 residues in the CDR3. V lost 1 base, J lost 5 bases, and 9 bases lay in between. Written as DNA, the CDR3 is TGTGCCAGCAGCTTGCAGAATGTGGAGACCCAGTACTTC. Protein product: CASSLQNVETQYF.

This sequence joins TRBV20-1 and TRBJ2-3; D ambiguous. The CDR3 totals 12 residues. V gave up 2 bases and J gave up 5 bases, with 8 bases separating them. From germline, CDR1 is DFQATT and CDR2 SNEGSKA (reference sequence). The CDR3 reads CSARPPGDTQYF. In nucleotides, the CDR3 is TGCAGTGCTAGACCCCCGGGAGATACGCAGTATTTT.

A few counts support this clonotype. CDR3 in amino acids: CSARDQAKGYTF. CDR3 bases: TGCAGTGCTAGAGATCAAGCTAAGGGCTACACCTTC. The chain carries TRBV20-1 and TRBJ1-2, with D unclear. Deletions cut 0 bases from V and 8 bases from J, with 10 bases between. Germline CDR1 and CDR2: DFQATT and SNEGSKA (reference sequence). The CDR3 sequence is 12 residues long.

There are a few counts of this clonotype. The V and J genes are TRBV20-1 and TRBJ2-7, with TRBD2 matching over 13 bases. The CDR3 totals 15 residues. Trimming at V came to 0 bases and at J to 5 bases, leaving 4 bases not matched to a gene. Germline V gives CDR1 DFQATT, CDR2 SNEGSKA (reference sequence). The CDR3: CSAREIGLAGDEQYF. CDR3 coding DNA: TGCAGTGCTAGAGAGATAGGACTAGCGGGAGACGAGCAGTACTTC.

This clonotype has more than one count but fewer than ten. The CDR3 coding sequence is TGTGCCAGCAGCTTAGTAGACCTATTGCAGTACTTC. It specifies CASSLVDLLQYF. The rearrangement joins TRBV7-9 to TRBJ2-7; D uncertain. CDR3 length equals 12 residues. Per the germline V gene, CDR1 is SEHNR and CDR2 is FQNEAQ (reference sequence). The ends were cut back, 1 base at V and 9 bases at J, with 10 bases in the middle.

This clonotype was seen more than once but under ten times. The chain has TRBV20-1 and TRBJ2-7; maybe TRBD2 (6 bases). Germline loops: CDR1 DFQATT, CDR2 SNEGSKA (reference sequence). Trimming shortened V by 4 bases and J by 2 bases, and 15 bases separated the two germline ends. This CDR3 has 14 residues. As DNA, the CDR3 is TGCAGTGCTATCGAGGGGACTTCCGCCTACGAGCAGTACTTC. It specifies CSAIEGTSAYEQYF.

This clonotype was found many times. The genes are TRBV20-1 and TRBJ1-2; D call uncertain. Germline assignment: CDR1 DFQATT and CDR2 SNEGSKA (reference sequence). V gave up 4 bases and J gave up 0 bases, with 6 bases separating them. CDR3 length: 12 residues. The CDR3 sequence: CSAIPANYGYTF. CDR3 DNA sequence: TGCAGTGCTATCCCAGCTAACTATGGCTACACCTTC.

This clonotype turned up a few times. The rearrangement links TRBV20-1 to TRBJ2-5; D is uncertain. Germline V gene sequence: CDR1 DFQATT, CDR2 SNEGSKA (reference sequence). The length of the CDR3 is 12 residues. V gave up 3 bases and J gave up 4 bases, with 9 bases separating them. The CDR3 protein is CSASSSLETQYF. In nucleotides, the CDR3 is TGCAGTGCTAGCAGTAGTTTAGAGACCCAGTACTTC.

This clonotype was counted only a few times. This chain joins TRBV5-1 and TRBJ2-5, with 8 bases lining up with TRBD2. The CDR3 has 15 residues. Germline CDR1 is SGHRS and CDR2 is YFSETQ. The ends lost 1 base at V and 5 bases at J; junction bases unmatched: 7. CDR3 in DNA: TGCGCCAGCAGCTTGCAAGGGACTAGGGAGGAGACCCAGTACTTC. Its translation is CASSLQGTREETQYF. Using reference TRBV5-1 and TRBJ2-5 for the parts outside the CDR3, the full variable domain is KAGVTQTPRYLIKTRGQQVTLSCSPISGHRSVSWYQQTPGQGLQFLFEYFSETQRNKGNFPGRFSGRQFSNSRSEMNVSTLELGDSALYLCASSLQGTREETQYFGPGTRLLVL.

The chain carries TRBV7-2 and TRBJ1-2; TRBD1 matches at 8 bases. The CDR3 has 13 residues. Trimming took 4 bases from V and 8 from J; bases not matched to a gene: 6. Germline values: CDR1 SGHTA, CDR2 FQGNSA. CDR3 amino acids: CASSSTGARGYTF. The DNA for the CDR3 is TGTGCCAGCAGCTCGACAGGGGCGCGAGGCTACACCTTC.

There are a few counts of this clonotype. The chain recombines TRBV12-3 or TRBV12-4 with TRBJ1-2, with 8 bases lining up with TRBD1. This CDR3 region has 14 residues. V was clipped by 5 bases and J by 8 bases; unmatched bases: 10. CDR3 region: CASSARQGQGGYTF. In DNA form, the CDR3 reads TGTGCCAGCAGTGCGCGACAGGGGCAGGGCGGCTACACCTTC.

This clonotype was picked up many times. The V gene is TRBV10-3, the J gene TRBJ2-1; D is unclear. CDR1 and CDR2 from the germline V gene are ENHRY and SYGVKD. The CDR3 runs 14 residues. With 6 bases removed from V and 4 bases from J, the gap between germline ends came to 13 bases. The CDR3 region has the DNA TGTGCCATCAGGGCCCCCCAGCAGTACAATGAGCAGTTCTTC. It translates to CAIRAPQQYNEQFF.

As concerns this clonotype: One end of the junction does not line up with germline, which may come from a read error. V and J are TRBV5-1 and TRBJ1-4; D not resolved. Germline CDR1 reads SGHRS; CDR2 reads YFSETQ. This CDR3 has 15 residues. The CDR3 protein is CASSFGEATNEQLFF. CDR3 nucleotide sequence: TGCGCCAGCAGCTTCGGAGAGGCAACTAATGAACAACTGTTTTTT. The full variable domain, rest sourced from reference TRBV5-1 and TRBJ1-4, is KAGVTQTPRYLIKTRGQQVTLSCSPISGHRSVSWYQQTPGQGLQFLFEYFSETQRNKGNFPGRFSGRQFSNSRSEMNVSTLELGDSALYLCASSFGEATNEQLFFGSGTQLSVL.

This clonotype was observed a handful of times. This CDR3 reads CATYRVAEAFF. The CDR3 DNA is TGTGCCACCTACAGGGTGGCTGAAGCTTTCTTT. The chain links TRBV7-9 to TRBJ1-1, with D tentatively TRBD1 (6 bases). Looked up from germline, CDR1 is SEHNR and CDR2 is FQNEAQ (reference sequence). CDR3 length: 11 amino acids. V was trimmed by 10 bases and J by 6 bases, leaving 12 bases between them. Drawing the rest from reference TRBV7-9 and TRBJ1-1, the complete variable domain is DTGVSQNPRHKITKRGQNVTFRCDPISEHNRLYWYRQTLGQGPEFLTYFQNEAQLEKSRLLSDRFSAERPKGSFSTLEIQRTEQGDSAMYLCATYRVAEAFFGQGTRLTVV.

This clonotype was seen ten or more times. The chain couples TRBV20-1 to TRBJ1-4; 8 nucleotides match TRBD1. Germline V lookup: CDR1 DFQATT, CDR2 SNEGSKA (reference sequence). The junction had 8 bases not matched to a gene; V was cut back by 7 bases and J by 7 bases. The CDR3 has 13 amino acids. DNA of the CDR3: TGCAGTGTTCGCAGGGGGCCCGCTGAAAAACTGTTTTTT. Translated: CSVRRGPAEKLFF.

This clonotype was detected a few times. Germline and junction disagree at one end, which may indicate a read error. J is TRBJ2-5 and V is TRBV12-3 or TRBV12-4; D not resolved. CDR3 length: 13 residues. CDR3 sequence: CASSFQVAYPWNF. The DNA for the CDR3 is TGTGCCAGCAGTTTCCAGGTGGCCTACCCCTGGAACTTC.

This clonotype was picked up many times. The chain uses TRBV9 and TRBJ2-1; D uncertain. V was trimmed by 0 bases and J by 2 bases, leaving 9 bases between them. Germline V gene data show CDR1 as SGDLS and CDR2 as YYNGEE. The CDR3 has 15 residues. CDR3 protein: CASSVGYGTYNEQFF. The DNA of the CDR3 is TGTGCCAGCAGCGTAGGTTACGGTACCTACAATGAGCAGTTCTTC.

This clonotype was counted only a few times. The chain couples TRBV15 to TRBJ2-7; 7 bases are a match to TRBD1. The germline V gene encodes CDR1 LNHNV and CDR2 YYDKDF (reference sequence). V was clipped by 5 bases and J by 0 bases; unmatched bases: 4. The CDR3 is 14 amino acids. In nucleotides, the CDR3 is TGTGCCACCAGCCGCCGGACAGGCTCCTACGAGCAGTACTTC. It codes for CATSRRTGSYEQYF.

This clonotype was observed a few times. The rearrangement joins TRBV20-1 to TRBJ2-7, with D tentatively TRBD2 (7 bases). V gave up 4 bases and J gave up 3 bases, with 22 bases separating them. There are 16 residues in the CDR3. Germline loops: CDR1 DFQATT, CDR2 SNEGSKA (reference sequence). CDR3 nucleotides: TGCAGTGCTAAGGAGAGAGCGGGACATTACAACTACGAGCAGTACTTC. Translation gives CSAKERAGHYNYEQYF.

V is TRBV15 and J is TRBJ2-7, with 7 bases lining up with TRBD1. The V segment lost 0 bases and the J segment 3 bases; nucleotides outside the gene matches: 5. Germline CDR1 and CDR2: LNHNV and YYDKDF (reference sequence). The CDR3 covers 15 residues. CDR3 in DNA: TGTGCCACCAGCAGAGAACGACAGGGATACTACGAGCAGTACTTC. This gives the protein CATSRERQGYYEQYF.

The chain employs TRBV20-1 and TRBJ2-7, with D possibly being TRBD2 (6 bases). Trimming removed 6 bases from V and 0 bases from J, with 18 bases in between. The CDR3 runs to 15 residues. The germline V gene has CDR1 DFQATT and CDR2 SNEGSKA (reference sequence). The CDR3 spells CSAKRRGRSSYEQYF. CDR3 in DNA: TGCAGTGCCAAACGCCGGGGGAGGTCCTCCTACGAGCAGTACTTC.